One sample yielded the 11 T cell receptor beta chains listed below, sequenced in a study of T-cell memory formation after mild COVID-19. TCRdb re-derived calls from the 5' RACE reads in MiXCR, one entry per CDR3 protein. The repertoire has 450,000 or so distinct CDR3 sequences, around a quarter of them found once; the top ten carry approximately 12%. Sequencing input: PBMCs or a T cell subset sorted from them (not recorded which). The receptors were sampled from an adult woman who had mild COVID-19 (a few samples of this study predate the infection). Cell type and time point are not known.

V is TRBV6-4 and J is TRBJ2-3, with D possibly TRBD1 on 5 matching bases. Germline CDR1 MRHNA, CDR2 SNTAGT. V was cut by 0 bases and J by 7 bases, with 11 bases left in between. The CDR3 consists of 14 residues. The chain's CDR3 is CASSDSRQPNTQYF. The CDR3, as DNA: TGTGCCAGCAGTGACTCGAGACAGCCGAATACGCAGTATTTT.

In DNA form, the CDR3 reads TGTGCCAGCAGCGTAGCCGGGTCAGGGCTTCGGGAGACCCAGTACTTC. This gives the protein CASSVAGSGLRETQYF. The chain uses TRBV9 and TRBJ2-5; a weak D match, TRBD1 (5 bases). CDR3 length: 16 amino acids. Germline V CDR1 and CDR2: SGDLS, YYNGEE. Trimming took 0 bases from V and 5 from J, leaving 17 bases between them.

This clonotype has more than one count but fewer than ten. CDR3 loop: CASKSGGQETQYF. The CDR3 region has the DNA TGTGCCAGCAAGAGCGGGGGACAAGAGACCCAGTACTTC. The rearrangement uses TRBV12-3 or TRBV12-4 and TRBJ2-5; TRBD2 matches 8 bases. This CDR3 contains 13 residues. V was pared by 7 bases and J by 2 bases, with 3 bases of the junction left unmatched.

The J gene is TRBJ2-5, the V gene TRBV20-1, with D hard to call. The germline CDR1 and CDR2 sequences are DFQATT and SNEGSKA (reference sequence). V dropped 1 base and J dropped 10 bases, with 16 bases sitting between them. This CDR3 comprises 13 residues. CDR3 nucleotides: TGCAGTGCTAGAGGCCCCCAGCCAACGGACCAGTACTTC. This codes for CSARGPQPTDQYF.

A note on this clonotype: Compared with germline, one end of the junction differs, possibly owing to a read error. The rearrangement joins TRBV18 to TRBJ2-1, with TRBD2 as a possible D gene (5 bases). Germline V lookup: CDR1 KGHSH, CDR2 LQKENI. This CDR3 comprises 17 residues. CDR3 in amino acids: CASSPPSGSELYNEQFF. The CDR3 DNA sequence: TGTGCCAGCTCTCCACCTTCGGGGTCGGAATTATACAATGAGCAGTTCTTC.

This clonotype was observed a handful of times. The J gene is TRBJ2-2, the V gene TRBV11-2, with D uncertain. V gave up 1 base and J gave up 0 bases, with 6 bases separating them. Germline V gene sequence: CDR1 SGHAT, CDR2 FQNNGV. CDR3 size: 15 residues. CDR3: CASSLVGTNTGELFF. The CDR3 DNA follows: TGTGCCAGCAGCTTAGTCGGAACGAACACCGGGGAGCTGTTTTTT.

This chain uses TRBV19 with TRBJ1-2; D remains ambiguous. CDR3 size: 12 residues. Germline lookup yields CDR1 LNHDA and CDR2 SQIVND (reference sequence). V gave up 6 bases and J gave up 3 bases, with 8 bases separating them. CDR3 DNA sequence: TGTGCCAGTAGCCTCCTTGACTATGGCTACACCTTC. Its protein product is CASSLLDYGYTF. The full variable domain, its missing parts supplied by reference TRBV19 and TRBJ1-2, is DGGITQSPKYLFRKEGQNVTLSCEQNLNHDAMYWYRQDPGQGLRLIYYSQIVNDFQKGDIAEGYSVSREKKESFPLTVTSAQKNPTAFYLCASSLLDYGYTFGSGTRLTVV.

In its sample, this clonotype was seen a few times. The V and J genes are TRBV5-4 and TRBJ2-2; perhaps TRBD1 as D (6 bases). Germline values: CDR1 SGHNT, CDR2 YYREEE (reference sequence). The CDR3 sequence is 15 residues long. V shed 0 bases and J shed 6 bases, with 12 bases lying between them. CDR3 sequence: CASSLESGDAGELFF. CDR3 bases: TGTGCCAGCAGCTTGGAATCAGGGGACGCCGGGGAGCTGTTTTTT.

This chain's CDR3 is CASSLYGTTYEQYF. For the CDR3, the DNA is TGTGCCAGCAGCTTGTACGGGACAACCTACGAGCAGTACTTC. The chain has TRBV7-2 and TRBJ2-7; weak D call: TRBD1 (6 bases). The CDR3 is 14 amino acids. With 3 bases removed from V and 2 bases from J, the gap between germline ends came to 11 bases. CDR1 is SGHTA and CDR2 is FQGNSA in the germline V gene.

The chain has TRBV10-3 and TRBJ1-5, with TRBD1 matching over 12 bases. The trim removed 10 bases at V and 4 bases at J, leaving 29 bases unmatched. Germline V CDR1 and CDR2: ENHRY, SYGVKD. This CDR3 comprises 22 residues. CDR3 sequence (DNA): TGTGCCACCCCCCTTATAAGTAGTAGGGGGACAGGGGGCGGATGCCTTAATCAGCCCCAGCATTTT. Translated, it gives CATPLISSRGTGGGCLNQPQHF.

The table lists this clonotype with a few counts. The CDR3 spells CSARDPTSGNGNEQFF. The CDR3 DNA is TGCAGTGCTAGAGATCCGACTAGCGGGAATGGCAATGAGCAGTTCTTC. This chain connects TRBV20-1 to TRBJ2-1, with 11 bases aligning to TRBD2. V lost 0 bases and J lost 6; bases outside the gene matches: 7. The germline CDR1 and CDR2 sequences are DFQATT and SNEGSKA (reference sequence). The CDR3 sequence is 16 residues long.